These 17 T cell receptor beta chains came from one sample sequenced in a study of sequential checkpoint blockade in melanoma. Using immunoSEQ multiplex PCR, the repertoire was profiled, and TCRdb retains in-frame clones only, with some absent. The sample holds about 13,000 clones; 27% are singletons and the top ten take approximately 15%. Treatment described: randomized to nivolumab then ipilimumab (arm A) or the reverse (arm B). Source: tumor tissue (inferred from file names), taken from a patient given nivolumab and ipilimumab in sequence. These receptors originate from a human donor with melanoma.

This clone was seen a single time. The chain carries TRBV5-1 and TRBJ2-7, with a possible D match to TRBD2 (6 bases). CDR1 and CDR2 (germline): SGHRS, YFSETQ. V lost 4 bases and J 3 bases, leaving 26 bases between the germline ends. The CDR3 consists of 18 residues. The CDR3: CASSMGGGGPEGGYEQYF. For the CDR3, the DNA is TGCGCCAGCAGCATGGGCGGAGGAGGGCCAGAGGGCGGCTACGAGCAGTACTTC.

The DNA of the CDR3 is TGTGCCAGCAGCTATAGGGAGTACTCCTACAATGAGCAGTTCTTC. It encodes CASSYREYSYNEQFF. This chain connects TRBV11-3 to TRBJ2-1; maybe TRBD2 (5 bases). The germline gives CDR1 SGHNT, CDR2 YENEEA. V lost 4 bases, J lost 0 bases, and 10 bases lay in between. The CDR3 sequence is 15 residues long.

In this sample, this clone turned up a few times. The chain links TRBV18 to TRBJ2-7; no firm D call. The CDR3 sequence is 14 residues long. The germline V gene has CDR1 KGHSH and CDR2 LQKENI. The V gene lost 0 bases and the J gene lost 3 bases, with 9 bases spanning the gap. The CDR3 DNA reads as TGTGCCAGCTCACCACCAGGGCGCCACTACGAGCAGTACTTC. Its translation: CASSPPGRHYEQYF.

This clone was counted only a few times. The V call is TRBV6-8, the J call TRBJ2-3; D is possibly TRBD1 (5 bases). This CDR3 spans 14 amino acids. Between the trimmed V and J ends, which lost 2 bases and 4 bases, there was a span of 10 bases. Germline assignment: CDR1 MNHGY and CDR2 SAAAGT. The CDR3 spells CASSYPTAADTQYF. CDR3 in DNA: TGTGCCAGCAGTTACCCGACAGCCGCAGATACGCAGTATTTT.

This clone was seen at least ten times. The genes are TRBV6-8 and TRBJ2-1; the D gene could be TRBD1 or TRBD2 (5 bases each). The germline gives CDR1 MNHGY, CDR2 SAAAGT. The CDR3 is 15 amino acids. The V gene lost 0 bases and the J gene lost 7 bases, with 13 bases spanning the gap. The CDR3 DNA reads TGTGCCAGCAGTTACTCGATCACAGGCGGGAATGAGCAGTTCTTC. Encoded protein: CASSYSITGGNEQFF.

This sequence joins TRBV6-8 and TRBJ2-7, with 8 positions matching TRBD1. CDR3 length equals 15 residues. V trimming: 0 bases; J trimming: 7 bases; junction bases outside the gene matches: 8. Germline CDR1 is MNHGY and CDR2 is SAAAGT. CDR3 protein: CASSYSPGGRWEQYF. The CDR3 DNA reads TGTGCCAGCAGTTACTCGCCAGGGGGCCGGTGGGAGCAGTACTTC.

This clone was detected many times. CDR3 DNA sequence: TGTGCCGTGGGACAGGGTGGAGGCCAGCCCCAGCATTTT. Protein product: CAVGQGGGQPQHF. This chain connects TRBV6-8 to TRBJ1-5, with TRBD1 matching 9 bases. The CDR3 totals 13 residues. Germline CDR1 is MNHGY and CDR2 is SAAAGT. V was pared by 11 bases and J by 7 bases, with 9 bases of the junction left unmatched.

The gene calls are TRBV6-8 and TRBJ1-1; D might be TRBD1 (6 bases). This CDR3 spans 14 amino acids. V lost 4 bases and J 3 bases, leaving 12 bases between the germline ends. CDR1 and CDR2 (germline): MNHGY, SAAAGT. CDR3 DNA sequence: TGTGCCAGCAGTTGGAGGGGGAGGGACACTGAAGCTTTCTTT. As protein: CASSWRGRDTEAFF.

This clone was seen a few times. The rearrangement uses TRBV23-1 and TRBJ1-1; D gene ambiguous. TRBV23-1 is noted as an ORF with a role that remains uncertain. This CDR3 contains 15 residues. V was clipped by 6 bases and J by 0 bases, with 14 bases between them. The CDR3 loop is CASSQHFPMNTEAFF. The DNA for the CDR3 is TGCGCCAGCAGCCAGCACTTTCCGATGAACACTGAAGCTTTCTTT.

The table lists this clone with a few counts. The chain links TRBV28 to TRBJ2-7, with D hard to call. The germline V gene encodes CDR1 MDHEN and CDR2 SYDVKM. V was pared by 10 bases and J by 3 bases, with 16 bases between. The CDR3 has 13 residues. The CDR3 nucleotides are TGTGCCACCGGATCAGTGAATCTCTACGAGCAGTACTTC. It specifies CATGSVNLYEQYF.

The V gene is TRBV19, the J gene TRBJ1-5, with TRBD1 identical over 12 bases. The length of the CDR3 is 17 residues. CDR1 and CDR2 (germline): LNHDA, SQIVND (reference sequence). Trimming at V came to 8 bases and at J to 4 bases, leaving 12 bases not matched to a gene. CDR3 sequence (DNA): TGTGCCAGTTCGGGACAGGGGGCGATAGGAAAAAATCAGCCCCAGCATTTT. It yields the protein CASSGQGAIGKNQPQHF.

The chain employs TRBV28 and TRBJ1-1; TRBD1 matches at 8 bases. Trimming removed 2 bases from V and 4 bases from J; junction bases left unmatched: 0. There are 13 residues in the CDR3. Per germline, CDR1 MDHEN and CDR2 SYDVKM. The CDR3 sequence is CASSLQGATEAFF. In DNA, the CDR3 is TGTGCCAGCAGTTTACAGGGGGCCACTGAAGCTTTCTTT.

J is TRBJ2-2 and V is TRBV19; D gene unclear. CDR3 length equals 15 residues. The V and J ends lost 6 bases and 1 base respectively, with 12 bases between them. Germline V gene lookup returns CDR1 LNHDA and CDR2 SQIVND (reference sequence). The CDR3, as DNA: TGTGCCAGTAGAGTGACTGGCCTGAACACCGGGGAGCTGTTTTTT. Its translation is CASRVTGLNTGELFF.

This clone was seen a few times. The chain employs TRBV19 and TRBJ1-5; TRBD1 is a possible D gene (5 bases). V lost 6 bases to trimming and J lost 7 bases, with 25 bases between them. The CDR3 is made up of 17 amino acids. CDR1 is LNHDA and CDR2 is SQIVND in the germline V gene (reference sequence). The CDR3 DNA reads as TGTGCCAGTAGCTATAATGTCGCCAGGGACTTACCCCAGCCCCAGCATTTT. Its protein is CASSYNVARDLPQPQHF.

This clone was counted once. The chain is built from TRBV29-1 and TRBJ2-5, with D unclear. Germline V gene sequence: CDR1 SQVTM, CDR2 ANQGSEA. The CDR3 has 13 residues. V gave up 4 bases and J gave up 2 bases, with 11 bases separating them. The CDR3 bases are TGCAGCGTTGTGGAACAGAAACAAGAGACCCAGTACTTC. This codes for CSVVEQKQETQYF.

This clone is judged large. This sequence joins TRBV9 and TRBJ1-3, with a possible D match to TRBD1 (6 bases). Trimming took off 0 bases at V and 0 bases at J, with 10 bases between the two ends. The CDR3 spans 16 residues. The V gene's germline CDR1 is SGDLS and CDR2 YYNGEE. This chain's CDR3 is CASSVGGGGSGNTIYF. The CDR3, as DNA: TGTGCCAGCAGCGTAGGTGGGGGCGGCTCTGGAAACACCATATATTTT.

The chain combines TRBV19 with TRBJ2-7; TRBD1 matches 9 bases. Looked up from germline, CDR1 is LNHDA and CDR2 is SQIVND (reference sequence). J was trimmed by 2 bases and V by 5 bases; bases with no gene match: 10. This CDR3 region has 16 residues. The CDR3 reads CASSQLFGQGTYEQYF. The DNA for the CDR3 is TGTGCCAGTAGTCAGTTGTTTGGACAGGGGACCTACGAGCAGTACTTC.